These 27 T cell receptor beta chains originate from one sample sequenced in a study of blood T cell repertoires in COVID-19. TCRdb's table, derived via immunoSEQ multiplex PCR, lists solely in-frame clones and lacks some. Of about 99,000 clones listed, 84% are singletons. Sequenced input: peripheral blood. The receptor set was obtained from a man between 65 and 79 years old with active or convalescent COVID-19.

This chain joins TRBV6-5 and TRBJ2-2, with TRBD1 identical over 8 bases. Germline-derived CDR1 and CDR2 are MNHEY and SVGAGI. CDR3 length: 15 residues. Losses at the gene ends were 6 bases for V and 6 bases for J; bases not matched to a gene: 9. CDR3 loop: CASRRGRTGPGELFF. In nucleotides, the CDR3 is TGTGCCAGCAGAAGGGGACGGACAGGGCCCGGGGAGCTGTTTTTT.

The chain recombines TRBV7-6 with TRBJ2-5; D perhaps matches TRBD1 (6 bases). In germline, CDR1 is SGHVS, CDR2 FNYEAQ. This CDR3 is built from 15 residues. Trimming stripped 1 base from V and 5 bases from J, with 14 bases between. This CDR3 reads CASSLVQGQAETQYF. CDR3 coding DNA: TGTGCCAGCAGCTTAGTGCAGGGGCAAGCGGAGACCCAGTACTTC.

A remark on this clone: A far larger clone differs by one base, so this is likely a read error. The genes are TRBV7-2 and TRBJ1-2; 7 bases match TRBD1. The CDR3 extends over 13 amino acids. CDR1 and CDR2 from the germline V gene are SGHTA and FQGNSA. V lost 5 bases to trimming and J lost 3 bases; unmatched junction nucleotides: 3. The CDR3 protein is CASSPDRDYGYTF. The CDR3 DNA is TGTGCCAGCAGCCCCGACAGGGACTATGGCTACACCTTC.

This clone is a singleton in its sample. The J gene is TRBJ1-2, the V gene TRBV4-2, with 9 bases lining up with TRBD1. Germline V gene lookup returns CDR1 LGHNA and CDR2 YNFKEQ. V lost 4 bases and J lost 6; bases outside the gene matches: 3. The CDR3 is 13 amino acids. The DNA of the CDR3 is TGTGCCAGCAGCCGCCGGGACAGGGATGGCTACACCTTC. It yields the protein CASSRRDRDGYTF.

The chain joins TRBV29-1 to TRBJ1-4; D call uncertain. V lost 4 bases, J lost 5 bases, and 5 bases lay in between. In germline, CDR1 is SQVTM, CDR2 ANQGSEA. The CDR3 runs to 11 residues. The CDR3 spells CSVVQNEKLFF. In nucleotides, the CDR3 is TGCAGCGTTGTTCAGAATGAAAAACTGTTTTTT.

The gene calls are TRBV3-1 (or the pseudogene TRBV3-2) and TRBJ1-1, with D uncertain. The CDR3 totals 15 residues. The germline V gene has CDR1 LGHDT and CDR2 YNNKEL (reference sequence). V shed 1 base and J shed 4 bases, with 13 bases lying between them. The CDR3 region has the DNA TGTGCCAGCAGCCAAGTGGTTAGGGCGGGCACTGAAGCTTTCTTT. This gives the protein CASSQVVRAGTEAFF.

CDR3 sequence reads: CASSRSGSLYEQYF. The CDR3 DNA reads as TGTGCCAGCAGCCGGAGCGGGAGCCTCTACGAGCAGTACTTC. The chain is built from TRBV28 and TRBJ2-7; TRBD2 matches at 8 bases. Germline CDR1 is MDHEN and CDR2 is SYDVKM. CDR3 length: 14 amino acids. Trimming cost V 6 bases and J 3 bases; bases outside gene matches: 7.

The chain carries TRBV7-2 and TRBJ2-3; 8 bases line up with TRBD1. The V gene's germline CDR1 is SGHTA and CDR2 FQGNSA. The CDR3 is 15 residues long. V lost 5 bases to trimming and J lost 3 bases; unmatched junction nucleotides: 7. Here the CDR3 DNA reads TGTGCCAGCAGCCTCAGGGGGCGAGAGACAGATACGCAGTATTTT. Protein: CASSLRGRETDTQYF.

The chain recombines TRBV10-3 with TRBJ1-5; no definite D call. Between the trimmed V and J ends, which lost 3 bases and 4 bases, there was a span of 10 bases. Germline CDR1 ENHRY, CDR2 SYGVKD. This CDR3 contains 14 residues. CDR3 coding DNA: TGTGCCATCAGTGAAGGAGGGAATAATCAGCCCCAGCATTTT. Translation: CAISEGGNNQPQHF.

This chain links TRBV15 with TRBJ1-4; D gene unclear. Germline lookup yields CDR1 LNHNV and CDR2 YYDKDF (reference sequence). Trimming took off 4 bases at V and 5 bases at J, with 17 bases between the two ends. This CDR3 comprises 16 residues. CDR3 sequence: CATSTPRAQWNEKLFF. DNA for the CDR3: TGTGCCACCAGCACCCCGCGGGCGCAATGGAATGAAAAACTGTTTTTT.

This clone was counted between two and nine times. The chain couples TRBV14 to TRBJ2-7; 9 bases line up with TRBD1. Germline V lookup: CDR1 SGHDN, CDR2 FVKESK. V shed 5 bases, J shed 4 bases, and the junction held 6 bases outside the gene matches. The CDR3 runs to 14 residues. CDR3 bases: TGTGCCAGCAGCGTGATGACAGGGGGGTACGAGCAGTACTTC. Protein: CASSVMTGGYEQYF. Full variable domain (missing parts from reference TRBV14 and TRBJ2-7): EAGVTQFPSHSVIEKGQTVTLRCDPISGHDNLYWYRRVMGKEIKFLLHFVKESKQDESGMPNNRFLAERTGGTYSTLKVQPAELEDSGVYFCASSVMTGGYEQYFGPGTRLTVT.

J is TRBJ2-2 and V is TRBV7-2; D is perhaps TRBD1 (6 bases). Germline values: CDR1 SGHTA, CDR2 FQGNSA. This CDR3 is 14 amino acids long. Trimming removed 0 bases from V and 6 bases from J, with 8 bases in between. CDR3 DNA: TGTGCCAGCAGCTTAGCAGGGGGTGCCGGGGAGCTGTTTTTT. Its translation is CASSLAGGAGELFF.

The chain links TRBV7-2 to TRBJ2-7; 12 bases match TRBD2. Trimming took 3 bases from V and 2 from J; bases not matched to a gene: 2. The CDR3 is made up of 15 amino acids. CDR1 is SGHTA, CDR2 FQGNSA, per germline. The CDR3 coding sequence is TGTGCCAGCAGCTTCTCTAGCGGGGGGGCCTACGAGCAGTACTTC. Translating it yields CASSFSSGGAYEQYF.

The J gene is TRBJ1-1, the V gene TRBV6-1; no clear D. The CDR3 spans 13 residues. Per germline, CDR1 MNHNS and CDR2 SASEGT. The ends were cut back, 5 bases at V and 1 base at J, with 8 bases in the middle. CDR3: CASSRDENTEAFF. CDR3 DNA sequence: TGTGCCAGCAGTCGGGATGAGAACACTGAAGCTTTCTTT.

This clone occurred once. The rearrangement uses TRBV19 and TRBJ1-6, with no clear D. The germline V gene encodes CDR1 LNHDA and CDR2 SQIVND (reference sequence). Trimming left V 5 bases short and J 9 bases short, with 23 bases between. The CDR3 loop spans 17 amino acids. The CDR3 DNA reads TGTGCCAGTAGTCGGATCGGGTCAGAGGCAAATATTTCACCCCTCCACTTT. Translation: CASSRIGSEANISPLHF.

The CDR3 DNA sequence: TGTGCCAGTAGTCCACCGGGACTAGCGACTCGCGAGCAGTACTTC. The encoded protein is CASSPPGLATREQYF. The rearrangement links TRBV19 to TRBJ2-7, with TRBD2 matching 10 bases. Germline V gene sequence: CDR1 LNHDA, CDR2 SQIVND (reference sequence). The length of the CDR3 is 15 residues. The V segment lost 5 bases and the J segment 6 bases; nucleotides outside the gene matches: 10. The complete variable domain, with remaining parts taken from reference TRBV19 and TRBJ2-7, reads DGGITQSPKYLFRKEGQNVTLSCEQNLNHDAMYWYRQDPGQGLRLIYYSQIVNDFQKGDIAEGYSVSREKKESFPLTVTSAQKNPTAFYLCASSPPGLATREQYFGPGTRLTVT.

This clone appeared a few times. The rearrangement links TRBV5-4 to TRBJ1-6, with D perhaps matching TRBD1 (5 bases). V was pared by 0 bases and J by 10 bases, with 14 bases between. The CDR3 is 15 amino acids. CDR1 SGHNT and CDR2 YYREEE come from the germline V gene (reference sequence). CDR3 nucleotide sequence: TGTGCCAGCAGCTTGGGGAGTAGGGGAGGCTCACCCCTCCACTTT. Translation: CASSLGSRGGSPLHF.

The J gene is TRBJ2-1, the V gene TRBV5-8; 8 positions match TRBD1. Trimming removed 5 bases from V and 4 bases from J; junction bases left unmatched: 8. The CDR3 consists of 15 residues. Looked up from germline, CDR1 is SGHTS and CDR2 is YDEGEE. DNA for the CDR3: TGTGCCAGCAGATACCGACAGGGGATATACAATGAGCAGTTCTTC. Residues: CASRYRQGIYNEQFF.

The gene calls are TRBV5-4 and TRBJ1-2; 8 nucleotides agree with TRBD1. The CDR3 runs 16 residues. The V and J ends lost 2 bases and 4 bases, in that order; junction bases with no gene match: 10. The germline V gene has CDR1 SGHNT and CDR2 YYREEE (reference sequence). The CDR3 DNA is TGTGCCAGCAGCTTACGGCAGGGGGCCGGGGGCTATGGCTACACCTTC. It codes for CASSLRQGAGGYGYTF.

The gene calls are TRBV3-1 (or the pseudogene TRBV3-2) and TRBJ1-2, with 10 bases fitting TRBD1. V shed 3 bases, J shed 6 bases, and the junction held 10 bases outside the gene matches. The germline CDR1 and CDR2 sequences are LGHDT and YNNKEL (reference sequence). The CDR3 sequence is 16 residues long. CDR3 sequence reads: CASSHPRTGGRDGYTF. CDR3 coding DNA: TGTGCCAGCAGCCACCCTAGGACAGGGGGGAGGGATGGCTACACCTTC.

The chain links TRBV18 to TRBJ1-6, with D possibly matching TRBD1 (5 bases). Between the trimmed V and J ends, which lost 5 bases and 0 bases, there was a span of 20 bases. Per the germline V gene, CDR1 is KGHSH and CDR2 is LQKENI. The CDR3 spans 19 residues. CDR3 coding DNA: TGTGCCAGCTCAATATTCCGAACAGGTTCCAGCTCCTATAATTCACCCCTCCACTTT. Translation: CASSIFRTGSSSYNSPLHF.

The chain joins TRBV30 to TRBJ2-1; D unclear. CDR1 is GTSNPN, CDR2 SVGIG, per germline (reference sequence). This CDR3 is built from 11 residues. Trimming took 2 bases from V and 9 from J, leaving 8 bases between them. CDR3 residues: CAWSKSAEQFF. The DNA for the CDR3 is TGTGCCTGGAGTAAAAGCGCTGAGCAGTTCTTC.

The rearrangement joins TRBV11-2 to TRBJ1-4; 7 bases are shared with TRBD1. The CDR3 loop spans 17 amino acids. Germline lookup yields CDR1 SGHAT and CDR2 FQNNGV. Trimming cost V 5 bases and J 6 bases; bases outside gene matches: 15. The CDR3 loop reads CASSQDRGRGSDEKLFF. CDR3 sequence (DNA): TGTGCCAGCAGCCAAGATAGGGGGCGGGGTAGCGATGAAAAACTGTTTTTT.

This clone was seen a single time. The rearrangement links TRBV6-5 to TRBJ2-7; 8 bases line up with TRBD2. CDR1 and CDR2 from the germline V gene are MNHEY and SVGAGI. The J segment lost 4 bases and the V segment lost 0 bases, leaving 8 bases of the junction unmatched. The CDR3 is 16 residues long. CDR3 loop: CASSYSRAGERYEQYF. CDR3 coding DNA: TGTGCCAGCAGTTACTCGAGAGCGGGGGAGAGATACGAGCAGTACTTC.

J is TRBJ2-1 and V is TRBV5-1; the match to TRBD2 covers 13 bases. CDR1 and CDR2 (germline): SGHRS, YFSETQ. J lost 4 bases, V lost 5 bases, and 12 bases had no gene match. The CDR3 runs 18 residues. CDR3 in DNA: TGCGCCAGCAGACCTACTAGCGGGGGGGCAGCAGGATACAATGAGCAGTTCTTC. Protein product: CASRPTSGGAAGYNEQFF.

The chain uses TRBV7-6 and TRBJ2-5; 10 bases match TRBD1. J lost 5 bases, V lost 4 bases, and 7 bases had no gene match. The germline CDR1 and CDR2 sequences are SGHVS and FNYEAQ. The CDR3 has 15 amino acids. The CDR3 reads CASSSRRDRGETQYF. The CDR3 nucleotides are TGTGCCAGCAGCTCTCGCCGGGACAGGGGTGAGACCCAGTACTTC.

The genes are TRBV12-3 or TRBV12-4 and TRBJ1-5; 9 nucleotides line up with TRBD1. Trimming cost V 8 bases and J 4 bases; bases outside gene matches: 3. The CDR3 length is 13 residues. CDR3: CASGDRANQPQHF. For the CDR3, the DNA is TGTGCCAGCGGGGACAGGGCGAATCAGCCCCAGCATTTT.